The 19 T cell receptor beta chains given below trace back to one sample, sequenced in a study of shared clonotypes between healthy human individuals. Cells designated naive CD8 were CD45RO-negative and were positively selected for CCR7, with terminally differentiated effector memory CD45RA+ cells excluded. Some clones are missing from TCRdb's copy, which holds only in-frame ones; the method was immunoSEQ multiplex PCR. Counted here are more than 600,000 clones, just over 90% occurring once; the ten biggest clones make up approximately 24%. The sequencing input was naive CD8+ T cells sorted from blood. These TCRs come from a man aged 30 to 39 in good health.

This chain uses TRBV29-1 with TRBJ1-2; 7 nucleotides agree with TRBD1. The CDR3 runs to 16 residues. The V gene's germline CDR1 is SQVTM and CDR2 ANQGSEA. V lost 3 bases, J lost 6 bases, and 16 bases stayed unmatched. The CDR3, as DNA: TGCAGCGTTGATACGGGCCCAGGAGGGGGCGTCGATGGCTACACCTTC. This codes for CSVDTGPGGGVDGYTF.

The CDR3 sequence is CASSSRVSEQYF. DNA of the CDR3: TGTGCCAGCAGCTCCAGAGTATCAGAGCAGTACTTC. This rearrangement joins TRBV7-9 to TRBJ2-7; D call uncertain. The V gene's germline CDR1 is SEHNR and CDR2 FQNEAQ (reference sequence). This CDR3 is 12 amino acids long. With 4 bases removed from V and 7 bases from J, the gap between germline ends came to 11 bases.

The chain couples TRBV25-1 to TRBJ2-6, with TRBD2 matching over 7 bases. The CDR3 runs to 17 residues. From germline, CDR1 is MGHDK and CDR2 SYGVNS. J was trimmed by 2 bases and V by 4 bases; bases with no gene match: 8. The CDR3 spells CASSVGEGLPGANVLTF. DNA of the CDR3: TGTGCCAGCAGTGTGGGGGAGGGCCTCCCTGGGGCCAACGTCCTGACTTTC.

V gene TRBV27 combines with J gene TRBJ2-7; D may be TRBD2 (5 bases). Trimming took 0 bases from V and 0 from J, leaving 12 bases between them. The germline CDR1 and CDR2 sequences are MNHEY and SMNVEV (reference sequence). The length of the CDR3 is 16 residues. CDR3 coding DNA: TGTGCCAGCAGTTTATCAGCGGACTGGACCTCCTACGAGCAGTACTTC. Protein product: CASSLSADWTSYEQYF.

The chain couples TRBV7-9 to TRBJ2-3; 9 bases map to TRBD2. The CDR3 is 16 residues long. Germline lookup yields CDR1 SEHNR and CDR2 FQNEAQ (reference sequence). Trimming cost V 2 bases and J 6 bases; bases outside gene matches: 9. CDR3 residues: CASSLSLAGGLDTQYF. CDR3 nucleotide sequence: TGTGCCAGCAGCTTATCCCTGGCGGGAGGGCTGGATACGCAGTATTTT.

The V call is TRBV29-1, the J call TRBJ1-2; 7 bases are shared with TRBD1. J lost 4 bases, V lost 3 bases, and 11 bases had no gene match. The germline gives CDR1 SQVTM, CDR2 ANQGSEA. This CDR3 region has 15 residues. The CDR3 reads CSVDSEQGRGYGYTF. CDR3 sequence (DNA): TGCAGCGTTGACTCGGAACAGGGGAGGGGCTATGGCTACACCTTC.

The gene calls are TRBV11-2 and TRBJ2-1; 10 nucleotides agree with TRBD2. The CDR3 runs 17 residues. Per the germline V gene, CDR1 is SGHAT and CDR2 is FQNNGV. V shed 4 bases, J shed 0 bases, and the junction held 6 bases outside the gene matches. CDR3 loop: CASSSRTSGSSYNEQFF. Here the CDR3 DNA reads TGTGCCAGCAGCTCGCGGACTAGCGGAAGCTCCTACAATGAGCAGTTCTTC.

The J gene is TRBJ2-7, the V gene TRBV27; perhaps TRBD1 as D (5 bases). CDR1 is MNHEY and CDR2 is SMNVEV in the germline V gene (reference sequence). The CDR3 spans 14 residues. The V gene lost 3 bases and the J gene lost 4 bases, with 13 bases spanning the gap. CDR3 sequence reads: CASSFGRSGYEQYF. CDR3 DNA sequence: TGTGCCAGCAGTTTCGGCCGCTCAGGGTACGAGCAGTACTTC.

V is TRBV7-9 and J is TRBJ2-7; D is possibly TRBD2 (5 bases). Germline V gene data show CDR1 as SEHNR and CDR2 as FQNEAQ (reference sequence). This CDR3 is 15 amino acids long. The ends were cut back, 1 base at V and 3 bases at J, with 13 bases in the middle. CDR3 coding DNA: TGTGCCAGCAGCTTAGGGCCTCATGAGGGCTACGAGCAGTACTTC. Its translation is CASSLGPHEGYEQYF.

The chain is built from TRBV27 and TRBJ1-1, with 7 bases identical to TRBD1. V lost 5 bases and J lost 2; bases outside the gene matches: 17. CDR1 and CDR2 from the germline V gene are MNHEY and SMNVEV (reference sequence). The CDR3 is made up of 18 amino acids. The CDR3 nucleotides are TGTGCCAGCAGTCCACGTCGAAGGGGGCTTTTGTTTAACACTGAAGCTTTCTTT. It is translated as CASSPRRRGLLFNTEAFF.

V gene TRBV11-2 combines with J gene TRBJ2-1; the D gene is possibly TRBD1 (7 bases). This CDR3 spans 14 amino acids. V was clipped by 8 bases and J by 8 bases, with 19 bases between them. CDR1 is SGHAT, CDR2 FQNNGV, per germline. The CDR3 coding sequence is TGTGCCAGCTCCGTTCCCCAGGGGGGCGATGAGCAGTTCTTC. This gives the protein CASSVPQGGDEQFF. Using reference TRBV11-2 and TRBJ2-1 for the parts outside the CDR3, the full variable domain is EAGVAQSPRYKIIEKRQSVAFWCNPISGHATLYWYQQILGQGPKLLIQFQNNGVVDDSQLPKDRFSAERLKGVDSTLKIQPAKLEDSAVYLCASSVPQGGDEQFFGPGTRLTVL.

This clone was found once. V and J are TRBV13 and TRBJ2-7; 7 bases align to TRBD1. This CDR3 spans 12 amino acids. Trimming took 10 bases from V and 1 from J; bases not matched to a gene: 4. Per germline, CDR1 PRHDT and CDR2 FYEKMQ (reference sequence). The CDR3 sequence is CATRDSSYEQYF. The CDR3 region has the DNA TGTGCCACCCGGGACAGTTCCTACGAGCAGTACTTC.

This clone was seen only once. The V and J genes are TRBV11-2 and TRBJ2-2; the D gene could be TRBD1 or TRBD2 (5 bases each). The length of the CDR3 is 15 residues. CDR1 SGHAT and CDR2 FQNNGV come from the germline V gene. Trimming cost V 3 bases and J 6 bases, with 14 bases left between them. CDR3 sequence: CASSFNIRGPGELFF. The DNA for the CDR3 is TGTGCCAGCAGCTTCAATATTCGGGGCCCCGGGGAGCTGTTTTTT.

J is TRBJ2-7 and V is TRBV21-1; no DNA check was done on the table's D call, TRBD2. TRBV21-1 is termed a pseudogene. The CDR3 spans 16 residues. The CDR3 reads CASSKAVRGSSYEQYF. The CDR3 bases are TGTGCCAGCAGCAAAGCGGTTCGCGGGAGCTCCTACGAGCAGTACTTC.

The gene calls are TRBV13 and TRBJ2-7, with TRBD1 matching over 8 bases. Germline CDR1 is PRHDT and CDR2 is FYEKMQ (reference sequence). Unmatched junction bases numbered 8, after V lost 4 bases and J lost 0 bases. This CDR3 spans 16 amino acids. The chain's CDR3 is CASSSSGGLSSYEQYF. CDR3 DNA: TGTGCCAGCAGCTCCTCAGGGGGCCTAAGCTCCTACGAGCAGTACTTC. Full variable domain (rest looked up from reference TRBV13 and TRBJ2-7): AAGVIQSPRHLIKEKRETATLKCYPIPRHDTVYWYQQGPGQDPQFLISFYEKMQSDKGSIPDRFSAQQFSDYHSELNMSSLELGDSALYFCASSSSGGLSSYEQYFGPGTRLTVT.

The gene calls are TRBV21-1 and TRBJ1-5. TRBV21-1 represents a pseudogene. This CDR3 comprises 14 residues. The DNA for the CDR3 is TGTGCCAGCAGCACTCGGGGCTCCCCTCAGCCCCAGCATTTT. Its protein is CASSTRGSPQPQHF.

This clone came up once. The chain joins TRBV27 to TRBJ2-7; TRBD2 agrees at 13 bases. The CDR3 covers 15 residues. Per the germline V gene, CDR1 is MNHEY and CDR2 is SMNVEV (reference sequence). The J segment lost 3 bases and the V segment lost 7 bases, leaving 6 bases of the junction unmatched. The CDR3 coding sequence is TGTGCCAGCAACCCGGGACTAGCGGGGTACTACGAGCAGTACTTC. It encodes CASNPGLAGYYEQYF.

Worth noting for this clone: The same CDR3 also results from other DNA sequences found in this sample. The chain's CDR3 is CASSYGGSTDTQYF. The CDR3 DNA reads TGTGCCAGCAGTTATGGCGGAAGCACAGATACGCAGTATTTT. The chain recombines TRBV6-5 with TRBJ2-3, with unresolved D. The V gene's germline CDR1 is MNHEY and CDR2 SVGAGI. The CDR3 covers 14 residues. Trimming took off 3 bases at V and 0 bases at J, with 7 bases between the two ends.

V usage is TRBV11-2 and J usage is TRBJ2-2, with 7 bases aligning to TRBD2. CDR3 length equals 14 residues. CDR1 is SGHAT and CDR2 is FQNNGV in the germline V gene. V dropped 3 bases and J dropped 5; count of bases not matched to a gene: 3. The CDR3: CASSLTSWTGELFF. CDR3 sequence (DNA): TGTGCCAGCAGCTTGACTAGCTGGACCGGGGAGCTGTTTTTT.